Listed below are T cell receptor beta chains from one sample, sequenced in a study of Tregs in tolerant kidney transplant recipients. Only in-frame clones appear in the TCRdb table, and some are missing; sequencing was by immunoSEQ multiplex PCR. The sample has hundreds of thousands of clones, 80% to 85% seen once; the top ten hold 0.64%. Sequencing input: CD4+ T cells from blood. The receptors derive from a human donor in good health. Each CDR3 is given with its conserved first and last residue. Fields, in order: V gene, J gene, CDR3 protein.

V gene: TRBV9; J gene: TRBJ2-7; CDR3 protein: CASSVRLAGRNEQYF
V gene: TRBV5-1; J gene: TRBJ2-3; CDR3 protein: CASSLGQAASTDTQYF
V gene: TRBV9; J gene: TRBJ2-2; CDR3 protein: CASSPSWDRGRSGELFF
V gene: TRBV6-5; J gene: TRBJ1-2; CDR3 protein: CASRSGEGGYTF
V gene: TRBV18; J gene: TRBJ1-4; CDR3 protein: CASSPRSGFGLNEKLFF
V gene: TRBV5-1; J gene: TRBJ1-2; CDR3 protein: CASSLGQGAVLFGYTF
V gene: TRBV11-3; J gene: TRBJ2-7; CDR3 protein: CASSLGGTSGRTYEQYF
V gene: TRBV30; J gene: TRBJ2-7; CDR3 protein: CAWRRTSGRGEQYF
V gene: TRBV5-1; J gene: TRBJ2-5; CDR3 protein: CASSTEGQGEETQYF
V gene: TRBV7-8; J gene: TRBJ2-1; CDR3 protein: CASSLDGAGEQFF
V gene: TRBV19; J gene: TRBJ2-1; CDR3 protein: CASSIRLGLAGAPYNEQFF
V gene: TRBV25-1; J gene: TRBJ1-1; CDR3 protein: CASSETRFSPTEAFF
V gene: TRBV19; J gene: TRBJ2-7; CDR3 protein: CASSMRTGGIYEQYF
V gene: TRBV2; J gene: TRBJ1-6; CDR3 protein: CASEGTGGGGSPLHF
V gene: TRBV6-1; J gene: TRBJ1-5; CDR3 protein: CASSGLAGPSNQPQHF
V gene: TRBV9; J gene: TRBJ1-1; CDR3 protein: CASSVGTGVRSNTEAFF
V gene: TRBV6-1; J gene: TRBJ1-5; CDR3 protein: CASSGHIDQPQHF
V gene: TRBV6-1; J gene: TRBJ1-6; CDR3 protein: CASRQGIRYNSPLHF
V gene: TRBV15; J gene: TRBJ1-2; CDR3 protein: CATSSNQGDLGYTF
V gene: TRBV18; J gene: TRBJ1-5; CDR3 protein: CASSPRTGNQPQHF
V gene: TRBV5-4; J gene: TRBJ2-7; CDR3 protein: CASSRLIVGAGLPYEQYF
V gene: TRBV11-3; J gene: TRBJ2-3; CDR3 protein: CASSGPGTSSDTQYF
V gene: TRBV5-1; J gene: TRBJ2-7; CDR3 protein: CASSLAADGGTYEQYF
V gene: TRBV5-4; J gene: TRBJ2-1; CDR3 protein: CASSLTSGRDEQFF
V gene: TRBV19; J gene: TRBJ1-5; CDR3 protein: CAGSRRGNQPQHF
V gene: TRBV18; J gene: TRBJ1-1; CDR3 protein: CASSQGADNTEAFF
V gene: TRBV25-1; J gene: TRBJ1-2; CDR3 protein: CASSPGQGVYGYTF
V gene: TRBV20-1; J gene: TRBJ2-3; CDR3 protein: CSADSRGTQYF
V gene: TRBV18; J gene: TRBJ1-5; CDR3 protein: CASSPLRNRGTHQPQHF
V gene: TRBV5-1; J gene: TRBJ1-6; CDR3 protein: CASSLDLQGNSPLHF
V gene: TRBV10-3; J gene: TRBJ1-5; CDR3 protein: CAISDTQGDYSNQPQHF
V gene: TRBV11-2; J gene: TRBJ1-1; CDR3 protein: CASSLPDRGYTEAFF
V gene: TRBV27; J gene: TRBJ1-5; CDR3 protein: CASSPDRGGRSNQPQHF
V gene: TRBV28; J gene: TRBJ1-2; CDR3 protein: CASNKGGDYGYTF
V gene: TRBV2; J gene: TRBJ2-3; CDR3 protein: CASKVYGIGTDTQYF
V gene: TRBV15; J gene: TRBJ2-1; CDR3 protein: CATSTPYNEQFF
V gene: TRBV5-1; J gene: TRBJ1-1; CDR3 protein: CASSRSGGQPNTEAFF
V gene: TRBV7-9; J gene: TRBJ2-2; CDR3 protein: CASSPYSGGNTGELFF
V gene: TRBV18; J gene: TRBJ1-5; CDR3 protein: CASSPGQLNQPQHF
V gene: TRBV5-5; J gene: TRBJ2-5; CDR3 protein: CASSVRLAGQETQYF
V gene: TRBV7-7; J gene: TRBJ2-1; CDR3 protein: CASSLAGRGHNEQFF
V gene: TRBV5-6; J gene: TRBJ2-7; CDR3 protein: CASSLSAGALSREQYF